The 16 T cell receptor beta chains in this list originate from one sample, sequenced in a study of shared clonotypes between healthy human individuals. CD45RO-negative CD8 cells positively selected for CCR7 made up the naive population, which excluded terminally differentiated effector memory CD45RA+ cells. The method was immunoSEQ multiplex PCR; TCRdb's version includes in-frame clones alone and lacks a portion of them. The data contain about 2 million clones, around 96% of them singletons. Sequences were obtained from naive CD8+ T cells sorted from blood. These receptors were obtained from a man younger than 35 in good health.

Concerning this clone itself: The same CDR3 is also encoded by other DNA sequences in this sample. V usage is TRBV10-2 and J usage is TRBJ2-7; the D gene is possibly TRBD2 (6 bases). The ends were cut back, 2 bases at V and 7 bases at J, with 6 bases in the middle. Germline CDR1 and CDR2: WSHSY and SAAADI. This CDR3 contains 11 residues. Written as DNA, the CDR3 is TGCGCCAGCAGTGAGGGGGGGGAGCAGTACTTC. This codes for CASSEGGEQYF.

The CDR3 DNA reads TGCAGCGTTGAAATTGACAACACTGAAGCTTTCTTT. It is translated as CSVEIDNTEAFF. The chain combines TRBV29-1 with TRBJ1-1, with D unclear. Germline-derived CDR1 and CDR2 are SQVTM and ANQGSEA. Deletions cut 2 bases from V and 2 bases from J, with 6 bases between. CDR3 length: 12 residues.

The genes are TRBV11-2 and TRBJ2-7; TRBD1 matches 11 bases. The J segment lost 4 bases and the V segment lost 2 bases, leaving 4 bases of the junction unmatched. This CDR3 spans 15 amino acids. Germline V gene data show CDR1 as SGHAT and CDR2 as FQNNGV. Here the CDR3 reads CASSLWTGGGYEQYF. The CDR3 DNA sequence: TGTGCCAGCAGCTTATGGACAGGGGGCGGGTACGAGCAGTACTTC.

The gene calls are TRBV25-1 and TRBJ2-7; the D is unclear. CDR1 and CDR2 (germline): MGHDK, SYGVNS. V was trimmed by 1 base and J by 1 base, leaving 11 bases between them. This CDR3 contains 15 residues. CDR3 sequence: CASSESRWGSYEQYF. The DNA for the CDR3 is TGTGCCAGCAGTGAATCCCGATGGGGTTCCTACGAGCAGTACTTC.

This sequence joins TRBV4-2 and TRBJ1-6, with D maybe TRBD1 (5 bases). Germline V gene sequence: CDR1 LGHNA, CDR2 YNFKEQ. Trimming removed 4 bases from V and 8 bases from J, with 33 bases in between. The CDR3 sequence is 21 residues long. The CDR3 sequence is CASSLGPAWTPNSRPDSPLHF. The CDR3, as DNA: TGTGCCAGCAGCCTTGGCCCCGCGTGGACACCCAATTCGAGACCGGATTCACCCCTCCACTTT.

The CDR3 DNA sequence: TGTGCCAGCAGAAAGGGGACAGACCAGTACGAGCAGTACTTC. Translation: CASRKGTDQYEQYF. V is TRBV2 and J is TRBJ2-7, with 7 bases matching TRBD1. The germline V gene encodes CDR1 SNHLY and CDR2 FYNNEI. CDR3 length equals 14 residues. The J segment lost 4 bases and the V segment lost 6 bases, leaving 9 bases of the junction unmatched.

This CDR3 reads CAWSVEGIDYEQYF. CDR3 DNA sequence: TGTGCCTGGAGTGTCGAGGGAATTGACTACGAGCAGTACTTC. The rearrangement links TRBV30 to TRBJ2-7, with D possibly matching TRBD2 (5 bases). Germline V gene data show CDR1 as GTSNPN and CDR2 as SVGIG (reference sequence). V gave up 0 bases and J gave up 3 bases, with 12 bases separating them. This CDR3 region has 14 residues.

V usage is TRBV13 and J usage is TRBJ2-3, with TRBD1 as a possible D gene (6 bases). The CDR3 is made up of 15 amino acids. CDR1 and CDR2 from the germline V gene are PRHDT and FYEKMQ (reference sequence). Trimming pared 4 bases from V and 0 bases from J, leaving 11 bases between. CDR3 sequence (DNA): TGTGCCAGCAGCTACAGGGTTACTAGCACAGATACGCAGTATTTT. This translates into CASSYRVTSTDTQYF.

The rearrangement joins TRBV7-9 to TRBJ2-3; 10 nucleotides match TRBD2. This CDR3 region has 16 residues. Trimming cost V 0 bases and J 4 bases; bases outside gene matches: 4. Germline CDR1 reads SEHNR; CDR2 reads FQNEAQ (reference sequence). The CDR3 bases are TGTGCCAGCAGCTTAGCGCTAGCGGGAGCAGCAGATACGCAGTATTTT. It specifies CASSLALAGAADTQYF.

The chain couples TRBV4-3 to TRBJ2-1, with 8 positions matching TRBD2. The CDR3 totals 18 residues. V shed 1 base and J 1 base; nucleotides not matched to a gene: 9. The germline V gene has CDR1 LGHNA and CDR2 YSLEER. The CDR3 region has the DNA TGCGCCAGCAGCCAAGCAAGGACGGGAGGGCATTCCTACAATGAGCAGTTCTTC. This codes for CASSQARTGGHSYNEQFF.

In this sample, this clone turned up once. The chain couples TRBV6-6 to TRBJ2-1, with D possibly being TRBD1 or TRBD2 (5 bases each). Germline values: CDR1 MNHNY, CDR2 SVGAGI (reference sequence). V was shortened by 7 bases and J by 1 base, with 14 bases between the two germline ends. This CDR3 spans 15 amino acids. The CDR3 sequence: CASTPLGVSYNEQFF. The CDR3 DNA reads as TGTGCCAGCACCCCTCTGGGGGTATCCTACAATGAGCAGTTCTTC.

The V call is TRBV30, the J call TRBJ2-3; no reliable D call. Trimming shortened V by 3 bases and J by 6 bases, and 16 bases separated the two germline ends. The CDR3 is 14 residues long. Germline assignment: CDR1 GTSNPN and CDR2 SVGIG (reference sequence). The CDR3 region is CAWRNGFGMDTQYF. The CDR3 region has the DNA TGTGCCTGGAGGAACGGGTTTGGTATGGATACGCAGTATTTT.

The V and J genes are TRBV13 and TRBJ1-2; D is ambiguous. The V end lost 1 base, the J end lost 4 bases, and 4 bases lay between the germline ends. The CDR3 has 12 amino acids. Germline lookup yields CDR1 PRHDT and CDR2 FYEKMQ (reference sequence). The CDR3 loop is CASSLAPYGYTF. CDR3 nucleotide sequence: TGTGCCAGCAGCTTAGCTCCCTATGGCTACACCTTC.

CDR3 DNA sequence: TGTGCCAGCAGTCAGGGACTAGCGGCCTCCTACGAGCAGTACTTC. Translated, it gives CASSQGLAASYEQYF. The V call is TRBV27, the J call TRBJ2-7; 11 bases fit TRBD2. Germline V gene data show CDR1 as MNHEY and CDR2 as SMNVEV (reference sequence). The CDR3 contains 15 residues. V lost 5 bases and J lost 0; bases outside the gene matches: 3.

The chain couples TRBV10-3 to TRBJ1-5; D unclear. The length of the CDR3 is 14 residues. The germline V and J ends were trimmed by 10 bases and 6 bases, with 19 bases remaining between them. Germline assignment: CDR1 ENHRY and CDR2 SYGVKD. The CDR3: CATEALGEGQPQHF. The CDR3 DNA reads TGTGCCACCGAAGCCCTCGGGGAGGGTCAGCCCCAGCATTTT.

The chain recombines TRBV10-3 with TRBJ2-1; D gene unclear. Germline values: CDR1 ENHRY, CDR2 SYGVKD. The CDR3 loop spans 13 amino acids. Trimming left V 6 bases short and J 1 base short, with 7 bases between. In DNA form, the CDR3 reads TGTGCCATCAGAGAAGAGTCCTACAATGAGCAGTTCTTC. Translation: CAIREESYNEQFF.